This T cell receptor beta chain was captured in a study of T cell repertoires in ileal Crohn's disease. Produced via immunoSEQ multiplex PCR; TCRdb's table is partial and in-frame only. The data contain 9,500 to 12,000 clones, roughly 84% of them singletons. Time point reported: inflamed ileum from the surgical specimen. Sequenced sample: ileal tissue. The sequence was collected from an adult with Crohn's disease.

CDR3 residues: CANPLSNGSLKSYNEQFF. The CDR3 bases are TGTGCCAATCCCCTAAGCAACGGGAGTCTTAAGTCCTACAATGAGCAGTTCTTC. V and J are TRBV18 and TRBJ2-1; weak D call: TRBD2 (6 bases). The length of the CDR3 is 18 residues. Germline V gene sequence: CDR1 KGHSH, CDR2 LQKENI. The V end lost 10 bases, the J end lost 1 base, and 26 bases lay between the germline ends. The variable domain in full, with the rest retrieved from reference TRBV18 and TRBJ2-1, is NAGVMQNPRHLVRRRGQEARLRCSPMKGHSHVYWYRQLPEEGLKFMVYLQKENIIDESGMPKERFSAEFPKEGPSILRIQQVVRGDSAAYFCANPLSNGSLKSYNEQFFGPGTRLTVL.